Shown below are 16 T cell receptor beta chains from a single sample sequenced in a study of Ad26.COV2.S vaccination and SARS-CoV-2 variants. Treatment of the sample: some 19 received Ad26.COV2.S at low or high dose, single or two shots; about 5 received placebo; per-sample allocation not given. Repertoires come from day 63 after the first vaccine or placebo injection. The method was immunoSEQ multiplex PCR; TCRdb's version includes in-frame clones alone and lacks a portion of them. The sample carries 300,000 to 400,000 clones, 70% to 90% recorded once. The source material was peripheral blood, sampled in a trial of Ad26.COV2.S vaccine versus placebo. These receptors all come from a person aged 18-60 years who received the Ad26.COV2.S COVID-19 vaccine or a placebo.

The chain is built from TRBV9 and TRBJ2-7, with D tentatively TRBD1 (5 bases). The V end was cut by 0 bases, the J end by 0 bases, with 10 bases between. This CDR3 is built from 15 residues. The germline V gene encodes CDR1 SGDLS and CDR2 YYNGEE. The CDR3 sequence is CASSVGQTSSYEQYF. For the CDR3, the DNA is TGTGCCAGCAGCGTAGGACAGACAAGCTCCTACGAGCAGTACTTC.

The chain employs TRBV5-1 and TRBJ2-2; 7 positions agree with TRBD2. V trimming: 1 base; J trimming: 5 bases; junction bases outside the gene matches: 5. The CDR3 totals 15 residues. The germline CDR1 and CDR2 sequences are SGHRS and YFSETQ. CDR3 bases: TGCGCCAGCAGCTTGTGGGCGGGAGCTACCGGGGAGCTGTTTTTT. It encodes CASSLWAGATGELFF.

This chain uses TRBV14 with TRBJ2-3, with D hard to call. Between the trimmed V and J ends, which lost 2 bases and 1 base, there was a span of 7 bases. Germline CDR1 and CDR2: SGHDN and FVKESK. The CDR3 loop spans 14 amino acids. The DNA of the CDR3 is TGTGCCAGCAGCCAACAACTCGGCACAGATACGCAGTATTTT. This translates into CASSQQLGTDTQYF.

This chain joins TRBV24-1 and TRBJ2-6; D uncertain. The CDR3 extends over 17 amino acids. Trimming took off 1 base at V and 3 bases at J, with 12 bases between the two ends. Germline CDR1 KGHDR, CDR2 SFDVKD. The CDR3 sequence is CATSDFHSEGGANVLTF. CDR3 coding DNA: TGTGCCACCAGTGATTTTCACAGCGAAGGTGGGGCCAACGTCCTGACTTTC.

This chain links TRBV19 with TRBJ2-2; weak D call: TRBD1 (6 bases). The germline V and J ends were trimmed by 5 bases and 6 bases, with 13 bases remaining between them. The CDR3 covers 14 residues. CDR1 and CDR2 (germline): LNHDA, SQIVND (reference sequence). As DNA, the CDR3 is TGTGCCAGTAGTGCCTACAGGGAATCCGGGGAGCTGTTTTTT. This gives the protein CASSAYRESGELFF.

V and J are TRBV7-9 and TRBJ1-2; no firm D call. V was pared by 5 bases and J by 7 bases, with 11 bases between. This CDR3 is built from 12 residues. CDR1 and CDR2 (germline): SEHNR, FQNEAQ (reference sequence). CDR3 sequence: CASSHDKFGYTF. The CDR3 DNA sequence: TGTGCCAGCAGCCATGACAAATTTGGCTACACCTTC.

The V gene is TRBV28, the J gene TRBJ2-1; 7 nucleotides agree with TRBD1. The CDR3 runs to 14 residues. The junction had 2 bases not matched to a gene; V was cut back by 0 bases and J by 6 bases. Germline V gene lookup returns CDR1 MDHEN and CDR2 SYDVKM. The CDR3 loop reads CASSLWTGTNEQFF. DNA of the CDR3: TGTGCCAGCAGTTTATGGACAGGGACCAATGAGCAGTTCTTC.

The rearrangement joins TRBV7-6 to TRBJ2-2, with TRBD1 identical over 9 bases. V was clipped by 1 base and J by 3 bases; unmatched bases: 15. This CDR3 spans 20 amino acids. Germline V lookup: CDR1 SGHVS, CDR2 FNYEAQ. The chain's CDR3 is CASSLVLGTGTLIDTGELFF. CDR3 bases: TGTGCCAGCAGCTTAGTTCTCGGGACAGGGACTCTTATCGACACCGGGGAGCTGTTTTTT.

This CDR3 is CASSSPGLAGGQGEQYF. DNA for the CDR3: TGTGCCAGCAGTTCACCCGGACTAGCGGGAGGGCAGGGCGAGCAGTACTTC. The J gene is TRBJ2-7, the V gene TRBV28, with 15 bases matching TRBD2. This CDR3 comprises 17 residues. Unmatched junction bases numbered 10, after V lost 4 bases and J lost 6 bases. CDR1 is MDHEN, CDR2 SYDVKM, per germline.

The rearrangement links TRBV10-1 to TRBJ1-2, with D perhaps matching TRBD1 (5 bases). This CDR3 has 15 residues. V was pared by 0 bases and J by 3 bases, with 11 bases between. Germline CDR1 is WNHNN and CDR2 is SYGVQD (reference sequence). The CDR3 DNA follows: TGCGCCAGCAGTGAGTCGATCGGGGGATACTATGGCTACACCTTC. Amino acids: CASSESIGGYYGYTF.

The genes are TRBV27 and TRBJ1-6; 10 nucleotides align to TRBD1. Losses at the gene ends were 5 bases for V and 7 bases for J; bases not matched to a gene: 8. The CDR3 runs to 16 residues. CDR1 is MNHEY and CDR2 is SMNVEV in the germline V gene (reference sequence). The CDR3 DNA reads as TGTGCCAGCAGTACCCGGGACAGGGGTTGGAATTCACCCCTCCACTTT. Translating it yields CASSTRDRGWNSPLHF.

The chain joins TRBV7-9 to TRBJ1-1, with D perhaps TRBD1 (5 bases). V lost 5 bases and J lost 1, with 11 bases in between. CDR1 is SEHNR, CDR2 FQNEAQ, per germline (reference sequence). The CDR3 runs 14 residues. CDR3 residues: CASSTGDGNTEAFF. The CDR3 bases are TGTGCCAGCAGCACGGGGGACGGGAACACTGAAGCTTTCTTT.

This chain connects TRBV9 to TRBJ2-2; 7 nucleotides match TRBD2. Germline V gene lookup returns CDR1 SGDLS and CDR2 YYNGEE. The V segment lost 0 bases and the J segment 4 bases; nucleotides outside the gene matches: 9. The CDR3 length is 17 residues. CDR3 sequence (DNA): TGTGCCAGCAGCGTAGCTGGCCTAGCGGTTTTCACCGGGGAGCTGTTTTTT. This codes for CASSVAGLAVFTGELFF.

The rearrangement joins TRBV6-1 to TRBJ2-1; 8 positions agree with TRBD1. The CDR3 is 17 amino acids. Germline CDR1 is MNHNS and CDR2 is SASEGT. V dropped 1 base and J dropped 2; count of bases not matched to a gene: 7. CDR3 in DNA: TGTGCCAGCAGTGAAGGCTTAGGACAGGGCCCCTACAATGAGCAGTTCTTC. Translating it yields CASSEGLGQGPYNEQFF.

The gene calls are TRBV15 and TRBJ2-1; the D is unclear. The CDR3 runs 16 residues. Germline assignment: CDR1 LNHNV and CDR2 YYDKDF (reference sequence). Trimming cost V 2 bases and J 6 bases, with 17 bases left between them. The CDR3 spells CATSRRAVGLPNEQFF. The CDR3 region has the DNA TGTGCCACCAGCAGACGCGCGGTCGGGCTTCCCAATGAGCAGTTCTTC.

The CDR3: CASSPAVAETQYF. The CDR3 nucleotides are TGCGCCAGCAGCCCGGCAGTAGCGGAGACCCAGTACTTC. V and J are TRBV4-3 and TRBJ2-5, with D possibly matching TRBD2 (5 bases). CDR1 is LGHNA, CDR2 YSLEER, per germline. V was pared by 4 bases and J by 5 bases, with 11 bases between. The CDR3 loop spans 13 amino acids.